These 26 T cell receptor beta chains originate from one sample sequenced in a study of beta chain features in type 1 diabetes. Reverse transcribing all isolated RNA meant expressed TCRB transcripts were sequenced. Some clones are missing from TCRdb's copy, which holds only in-frame ones; the method was immunoSEQ multiplex PCR. In the table there are 310,000 or so clones, approximately 10% of which are singletons. Source material: naive CD4+ T cells from blood. All receptors derive from a woman aged 25 to 39 in good health.

A few counts support this clone. The chain carries TRBV29-1 and TRBJ2-1; 12 nucleotides match TRBD2. CDR3 length: 17 amino acids. Per the germline V gene, CDR1 is SQVTM and CDR2 is ANQGSEA. The junction had 7 bases not matched to a gene; V was cut back by 4 bases and J by 0 bases. CDR3 residues: CSVGLAGGFSSYNEQFF. The CDR3 nucleotides are TGCAGCGTTGGGCTAGCGGGAGGGTTTAGCTCCTACAATGAGCAGTTCTTC.

This clone was found a few times. This sequence joins TRBV28 and TRBJ2-7; no firm D call. The CDR3 length is 16 residues. The germline V gene has CDR1 MDHEN and CDR2 SYDVKM. V lost 10 bases and J 3 bases, leaving 25 bases between the germline ends. The CDR3, as DNA: TGTGCCACCGATTCCCCCTATCCGGGTGACCTCTACGAGCAGTACTTC. Its translation is CATDSPYPGDLYEQYF.

The V gene is TRBV15, the J gene TRBJ2-7; TRBD1 might be the D (6 bases). With 0 bases removed from V and 5 bases from J, the gap between germline ends came to 17 bases. The CDR3 consists of 16 residues. Germline V CDR1 and CDR2: LNHNV, YYDKDF (reference sequence). The CDR3 nucleotides read TGTGCCACCAGCAGAGATGAGGGACACGGCAGGCACGAGCAGTACTTC. Translation gives CATSRDEGHGRHEQYF. Full variable domain (remainder filled in from reference TRBV15 and TRBJ2-7): DAMVIQNPRYQVTQFGKPVTLSCSQTLNHNVMYWYQQKSSQAPKLLFHYYDKDFNNEADTPDNFQSRRPNTSFCFLDIRSPGLGDTAMYLCATSRDEGHGRHEQYFGPGTRLTVT.

The gene calls are TRBV29-1 and TRBJ1-5; D call uncertain. Germline assignment: CDR1 SQVTM and CDR2 ANQGSEA. The V end lost 5 bases, the J end lost 4 bases, and 9 bases lay between the germline ends. This CDR3 contains 12 residues. CDR3 bases: TGCAGCGTTATAACGGGAAATCAGCCCCAGCATTTT. Translation gives CSVITGNQPQHF.

The chain uses TRBV7-3 and TRBJ2-1, with 9 positions matching TRBD2. The CDR3 runs 14 residues. Germline CDR1 SGHTA, CDR2 FQGTGA. After removal of 2 bases from V and 6 bases from J, the junction contained 2 bases not matched to a gene. The DNA for the CDR3 is TGTGCCAGCAGCTTACGACTAGCGGCCAATGAGCAGTTCTTC. Translating gives CASSLRLAANEQFF.

The chain combines TRBV15 with TRBJ2-2; the match to TRBD1 covers 7 bases. Germline CDR1 and CDR2: LNHNV and YYDKDF (reference sequence). CDR3 length: 14 amino acids. Trimming cost V 1 base and J 7 bases; bases outside gene matches: 3. The CDR3 DNA reads as TGTGCCACCAGCAGAGGACAGGGAATCGGGGAGCTGTTTTTT. Protein sequence: CATSRGQGIGELFF.

The gene calls are TRBV7-3 and TRBJ2-5, with 11 bases lining up with TRBD2. The V gene end was trimmed by 4 bases and the J gene end by 0 bases; junction bases not matched to a gene: 1. Germline V gene sequence: CDR1 SGHTA, CDR2 FQGTGA. The CDR3 loop spans 15 amino acids. CDR3 in DNA: TGTGCCAGCAGCTCGGGACTAGCGGACCAAGAGACCCAGTACTTC. It yields the protein CASSSGLADQETQYF.

There are a few counts of this clone. V and J are TRBV25-1 and TRBJ2-5; the D gene is possibly TRBD2 (5 bases). CDR1 and CDR2 (germline): MGHDK, SYGVNS. Trimming cost V 6 bases and J 0 bases, with 14 bases left between them. The CDR3 is 15 residues long. The CDR3 here is CASRPGLVYQETQYF. CDR3 DNA: TGTGCCAGCAGACCCGGACTCGTTTACCAAGAGACCCAGTACTTC.

As DNA, the CDR3 is TGTGCCAGCAGCCAATTTGCAGGGGGCTATGGGGCCAACGTCCTGACTTTC. It is translated as CASSQFAGGYGANVLTF. This chain joins TRBV14 and TRBJ2-6, with 8 bases aligning to TRBD1. The germline gives CDR1 SGHDN, CDR2 FVKESK. Losses at the gene ends were 2 bases for V and 3 bases for J; bases not matched to a gene: 6. CDR3 length: 17 residues.

The sample holds a few counts of this clone. The chain uses TRBV6-1 and TRBJ1-5; D perhaps matches TRBD1 (6 bases). The germline V gene has CDR1 MNHNS and CDR2 SASEGT. V dropped 7 bases and J dropped 6 bases, with 19 bases sitting between them. CDR3 length: 15 residues. The CDR3 DNA follows: TGTGCCAGCAAAAGGGGCCCTGGGGGCGGTCAGCCCCAGCATTTT. The encoded protein is CASKRGPGGGQPQHF.

V and J are TRBV5-1 and TRBJ2-5; the match to TRBD2 covers 7 bases. This CDR3 is 16 amino acids long. Trimming took 2 bases from V and 7 from J; bases not matched to a gene: 14. Germline V gene lookup returns CDR1 SGHRS and CDR2 YFSETQ. CDR3 in DNA: TGCGCCAGCAGCTTAGTGCCTAGCGGTACGGTATGGACCCAGTACTTC. This codes for CASSLVPSGTVWTQYF. The full variable domain, its missing parts supplied by reference TRBV5-1 and TRBJ2-5, is KAGVTQTPRYLIKTRGQQVTLSCSPISGHRSVSWYQQTPGQGLQFLFEYFSETQRNKGNFPGRFSGRQFSNSRSEMNVSTLELGDSALYLCASSLVPSGTVWTQYFGPGTRLLVL.

This CDR3 reads CASSLATSAGTDTQYF. In DNA, the CDR3 is TGCGCCAGCAGCTTGGCCACTAGCGCCGGCACAGATACGCAGTATTTT. The gene calls are TRBV5-1 and TRBJ2-3, with 7 bases lining up with TRBD2. The germline CDR1 and CDR2 sequences are SGHRS and YFSETQ. There are 16 residues in the CDR3. J gave up 1 base and V 0 bases, and 5 bases lay outside the gene matches. The variable domain in full, with the rest retrieved from reference TRBV5-1 and TRBJ2-3, is KAGVTQTPRYLIKTRGQQVTLSCSPISGHRSVSWYQQTPGQGLQFLFEYFSETQRNKGNFPGRFSGRQFSNSRSEMNVSTLELGDSALYLCASSLATSAGTDTQYFGPGTRLTVL.

The chain joins TRBV6-5 to TRBJ1-2; 12 nucleotides line up with TRBD1. Trimming removed 2 bases from V and 8 bases from J; junction bases left unmatched: 6. This CDR3 contains 15 residues. Germline values: CDR1 MNHEY, CDR2 SVGAGI. CDR3 sequence (DNA): TGTGCCAGCAGTTACCCGGGACAGGGGGCAGGCGGCTACACCTTC. It translates to CASSYPGQGAGGYTF.

The table lists this clone with a few counts. This sequence joins TRBV5-4 and TRBJ2-7; 10 nucleotides line up with TRBD1. V gave up 2 bases and J gave up 8 bases; unmatched junction bases: 7. The CDR3 sequence is 14 residues long. The germline V gene encodes CDR1 SGHNT and CDR2 YYREEE (reference sequence). Here the CDR3 reads CASSFRDRGRQQYF. The DNA for the CDR3 is TGTGCCAGCAGCTTCCGGGACAGGGGACGACAGCAGTACTTC.

This clone was seen more than once but under ten times. This chain joins TRBV28 and TRBJ2-7, with a tentative D call TRBD1 (6 bases). The CDR3 is made up of 14 amino acids. Germline V gene data show CDR1 as MDHEN and CDR2 as SYDVKM. The V and J ends lost 5 bases and 2 bases respectively, with 13 bases between them. This CDR3 is CASSRGQKPYEQYF. The CDR3 coding sequence is TGTGCCAGCAGTCGTGGACAGAAACCCTACGAGCAGTACTTC.

The rearrangement uses TRBV5-5 and TRBJ1-1; D gene unclear. The germline V gene encodes CDR1 SGHKS and CDR2 YYEKEE (reference sequence). The CDR3 covers 14 residues. Between the trimmed V and J ends, which lost 3 bases and 3 bases, there was a span of 12 bases. The CDR3 reads CASSWTPGDTEAFF. In DNA form, the CDR3 reads TGTGCCAGCAGCTGGACTCCTGGGGACACTGAAGCTTTCTTT.

The gene calls are TRBV5-4 and TRBJ1-1, with D possibly matching TRBD1 (5 bases). Trimming took 4 bases from V and 1 from J, leaving 17 bases between them. Germline-derived CDR1 and CDR2 are SGHNT and YYREEE (reference sequence). There are 16 residues in the CDR3. The CDR3 nucleotides read TGTGCCAGCAGCGTGGGGGGGACTGCCAAGAACACTGAAGCTTTCTTT. Translated: CASSVGGTAKNTEAFF.

The J gene is TRBJ2-7, the V gene TRBV11-2; TRBD1 matches 10 bases. The CDR3 is 15 residues long. Germline lookup yields CDR1 SGHAT and CDR2 FQNNGV. V lost 5 bases, J lost 5 bases, and 9 bases stayed unmatched. The DNA of the CDR3 is TGTGCCAGCAGCCAACCGGGACAGGGGTCCCACGAGCAGTACTTC. The encoded protein is CASSQPGQGSHEQYF.

This clone was detected a few times. This sequence joins TRBV27 and TRBJ2-1; TRBD1 matches at 8 bases. This CDR3 region has 15 residues. Germline CDR1 MNHEY, CDR2 SMNVEV (reference sequence). V lost 1 base, J lost 7 bases, and 6 bases stayed unmatched. In DNA form, the CDR3 reads TGTGCCAGCAGTTTATATTCGGACAGGGAGAATGAGCAGTTCTTC. Translated, it gives CASSLYSDRENEQFF.

This clone was counted between two and nine times. The gene calls are TRBV15 and TRBJ1-3; D remains ambiguous. Germline loops: CDR1 LNHNV, CDR2 YYDKDF (reference sequence). The CDR3 totals 13 residues. With 6 bases removed from V and 0 bases from J, the gap between germline ends came to 6 bases. The CDR3 DNA follows: TGTGCCACCAGGGGCTACTCTGGAAACACCATATATTTT. This sequence encodes CATRGYSGNTIYF.

This clone was observed a handful of times. The gene calls are TRBV4-3 and TRBJ1-1; 8 positions match TRBD1. The CDR3 totals 15 residues. In germline, CDR1 is LGHNA, CDR2 YSLEER. V dropped 2 bases and J dropped 4; count of bases not matched to a gene: 6. The CDR3 is CASSQTRGLFTEAFF. CDR3 in DNA: TGCGCCAGCAGCCAAACCAGGGGGCTTTTCACTGAAGCTTTCTTT.

This chain joins TRBV2 and TRBJ2-1; 8 bases are a match to TRBD2. The CDR3 runs 13 residues. Germline CDR1 is SNHLY and CDR2 is FYNNEI. Trimming took 7 bases from V and 7 from J; bases not matched to a gene: 6. The CDR3 sequence: CASTGGVFNEQFF. DNA of the CDR3: TGTGCCAGCACCGGGGGGGTGTTTAATGAGCAGTTCTTC.

This clone was seen a few times. The same CDR3 can be traced to other DNA sequences in this sample. The chain's CDR3 is CASSINRGTEAFF. In nucleotides, the CDR3 is TGTGCCAGTAGTATTAACAGGGGCACTGAAGCTTTCTTT. The chain combines TRBV19 with TRBJ1-1; TRBD1 matches 7 bases. The V gene's germline CDR1 is LNHDA and CDR2 SQIVND (reference sequence). The CDR3 has 13 amino acids. V lost 3 bases, J lost 4 bases, and 2 bases stayed unmatched.

The chain combines TRBV28 with TRBJ2-3; tentative D call: TRBD1 (6 bases). Germline V gene data show CDR1 as MDHEN and CDR2 as SYDVKM. Trimming took off 4 bases at V and 3 bases at J, with 17 bases between the two ends. The CDR3 is made up of 16 amino acids. CDR3 DNA: TGTGCCAGCAGTTCGAAACAGGGTTGGAGGACAGATACGCAGTATTTT. It translates to CASSSKQGWRTDTQYF.

The genes are TRBV11-2 and TRBJ2-6; no clear D gene. Trimming stripped 5 bases from V and 1 base from J, with 9 bases between. This CDR3 comprises 15 residues. In germline, CDR1 is SGHAT, CDR2 FQNNGV. The CDR3 reads CASSPRVSGANVLTF. DNA for the CDR3: TGTGCCAGCAGCCCCCGGGTTTCTGGGGCCAACGTCCTGACTTTC.

The chain has TRBV19 and TRBJ2-1, with 7 bases that match TRBD1. V lost 2 bases and J lost 3; bases outside the gene matches: 4. The CDR3 extends over 15 amino acids. Germline-derived CDR1 and CDR2 are LNHDA and SQIVND (reference sequence). CDR3: CASSILGQSYNEQFF. The CDR3 DNA follows: TGTGCCAGTAGTATATTGGGACAGAGCTACAATGAGCAGTTCTTC. The whole variable domain, remainder taken from reference TRBV19 and TRBJ2-1, is DGGITQSPKYLFRKEGQNVTLSCEQNLNHDAMYWYRQDPGQGLRLIYYSQIVNDFQKGDIAEGYSVSREKKESFPLTVTSAQKNPTAFYLCASSILGQSYNEQFFGPGTRLTVL.